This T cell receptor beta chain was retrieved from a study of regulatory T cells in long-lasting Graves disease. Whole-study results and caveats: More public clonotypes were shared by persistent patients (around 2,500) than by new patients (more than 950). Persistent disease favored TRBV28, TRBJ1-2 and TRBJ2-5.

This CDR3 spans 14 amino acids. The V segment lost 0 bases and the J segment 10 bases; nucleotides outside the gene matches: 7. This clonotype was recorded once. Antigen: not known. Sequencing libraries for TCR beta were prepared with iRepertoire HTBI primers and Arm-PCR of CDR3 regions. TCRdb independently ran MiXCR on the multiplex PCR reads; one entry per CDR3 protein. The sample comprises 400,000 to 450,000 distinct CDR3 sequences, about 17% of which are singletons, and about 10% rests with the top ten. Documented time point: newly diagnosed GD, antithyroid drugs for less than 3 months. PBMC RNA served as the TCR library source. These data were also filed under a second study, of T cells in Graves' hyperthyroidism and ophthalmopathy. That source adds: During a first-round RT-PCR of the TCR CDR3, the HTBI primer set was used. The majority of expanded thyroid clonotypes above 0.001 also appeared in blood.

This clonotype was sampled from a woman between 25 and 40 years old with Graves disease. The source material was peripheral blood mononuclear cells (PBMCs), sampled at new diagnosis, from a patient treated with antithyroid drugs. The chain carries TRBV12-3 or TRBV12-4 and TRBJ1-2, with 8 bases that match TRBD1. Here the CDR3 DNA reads TGTGCCAGCAGTTTAGCCGGACAGGGCGGTGACTACACCTTC. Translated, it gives CASSLAGQGGDYTF.